These 7 T cell receptor beta chains share one sample of origin, sequenced in a study of CXCR3-negative and CXCR3-positive naive CD8 T cells. The study, taken as a whole, reports: Naive CXCR3-positive cells had TRB CDR3s more hydrophobic than those of CXCR3-negative naive cells.

The method, 5' RACE with UMI labels, was used to prepare the TRB cDNA libraries. With the 5' RACE reads reprocessed, TCRdb shows one record per CDR3 protein and no DNA. Recorded for this sample: 85,000 to 130,000 distinct CDR3 sequences. No antigen has been identified for these receptors. Sample: naive CXCR3+ CD8+ T cells from blood. Subset in this sample: CD45RO-CCR7+CD27+CD95- naive CD8+ T cells expressing CXCR3 (TNR3+). These receptors originate from a human donor in good health. Some clones in this sample may be carry-over from other donors' samples.

CDR3 region: CASSFPEMSGYEQYF. J is TRBJ2-7 and V is TRBV28; TCRdb's D call, TRBD2, is unchecked because there is no DNA. The CDR3 extends over 15 amino acids. The V gene's germline CDR1 is MDHEN and CDR2 SYDVKM.

V gene TRBV12-3 or TRBV12-4 combines with J gene TRBJ2-7; there is no DNA to check the TCRdb D call of TRBD1. The CDR3 consists of 14 residues. CDR3 loop: CAISTDRVEYEQYF.

This chain joins TRBV20-1 and TRBJ1-5; TCRdb lists TRBD1, though no DNA is available to test this call. The length of the CDR3 is 18 residues. The germline V gene has CDR1 DFQATT and CDR2 SNEGSKA (reference sequence). CDR3 loop: CSAKPAGGEFSGNQPQHF.

The J gene is TRBJ1-1, the V gene TRBV9; the D gene TCRdb calls, TRBD1, cannot be checked with no DNA. Germline CDR1 reads SGDLS; CDR2 reads YYNGEE. This CDR3 is 16 amino acids long. CDR3 residues: CASSARDRGVSTEAFF.

This rearrangement joins TRBV29-1 to TRBJ2-7. The CDR3 is 12 amino acids. Germline-derived CDR1 and CDR2 are SQVTM and ANQGSEA. CDR3 protein: CSVGGDSYEQYF.

The rearrangement joins TRBV6-1 to TRBJ2-5; TCRdb designates TRBD1, a call that cannot be tested without DNA. Germline CDR1 reads MNHNS; CDR2 reads SASEGT. The CDR3 is 13 residues long. This CDR3 is CASREGAGETKYF.

The chain combines TRBV7-9 with TRBJ2-3; the D call from TCRdb, TRBD1, cannot be confirmed without DNA. This CDR3 comprises 15 residues. Germline V lookup: CDR1 SEHNR, CDR2 FQNEAQ (reference sequence). The CDR3: CASRRSGATTDTQYF.